Below, 9 T cell receptor beta chains from the same sample are listed, as sequenced in a study of metastatic and nonmetastatic thyroid tumors. Ahead of thyroid surgery, no patient had received treatment of any kind. Through MiXCR, TCRdb re-clonotyped the PCR reads. Of approximately 14,000 clones in the sample, less than 30% were seen once. The source material was tumor tissue. The receptors derive from a male donor with papillary thyroid cancer or a benign thyroid nodule (not recorded which). Some clones in this sample may be carry-over from other donors' samples.

Many counts were recorded for this clone. The chain recombines TRBV30 with TRBJ2-1; 9 bases agree with TRBD2. Trimming at V came to 5 bases and at J to 8 bases, leaving 4 bases not matched to a gene. CDR1 GTSNPN and CDR2 SVGIG come from the germline V gene (reference sequence). CDR3 length: 12 residues. CDR3 protein: CAWLAGAYEQFF. The CDR3 bases are TGTGCCTGGTTAGCGGGAGCCTATGAGCAGTTCTTC.

In its sample, this clone was seen many times. The CDR3 region is CSARPAGGAQHF. In nucleotides, the CDR3 is TGCAGTGCTAGACCCGCGGGGGGAGCCCAGCATTTT. V is TRBV20-1 and J is TRBJ1-5, with D possibly matching TRBD1 (5 bases). The germline V and J ends were trimmed by 2 bases and 11 bases, with 13 bases remaining between them. This CDR3 is 12 amino acids long. Germline CDR1 reads DFQATT; CDR2 reads SNEGSKA (reference sequence).

J is TRBJ2-7 and V is TRBV4-1, with TRBD1 as a possible D gene (6 bases). The CDR3 is 14 amino acids. V shed 4 bases and J shed 4 bases, with 14 bases lying between them. CDR1 MGHRA and CDR2 YSYEKL come from the germline V gene. The CDR3 coding sequence is TGCGCCAGCAGCCGTGGGGGCGGCGGGTACGAGCAGTACTTC. Protein sequence: CASSRGGGGYEQYF.

This clone was counted only a few times. This chain connects TRBV6-2 or TRBV6-3 to TRBJ2-7; 7 bases are shared with TRBD2. Germline V lookup: CDR1 MNHEY, CDR2 SVGEGT. V was clipped by 6 bases and J by 3 bases; unmatched bases: 17. CDR3 length: 17 residues. CDR3 sequence: CASRKDWWAGADYEQYF. CDR3 nucleotides: TGTGCCAGCAGAAAGGATTGGTGGGCGGGAGCTGACTACGAGCAGTACTTC.

The chain combines TRBV20-1 with TRBJ1-3, with 8 bases aligning to TRBD1. The CDR3 length is 15 residues. Germline trimming cut 5 bases from V and 8 bases from J; bases unmatched to any gene: 14. The germline gives CDR1 DFQATT, CDR2 SNEGSKA (reference sequence). The DNA of the CDR3 is TGCAGTGCTCCCCGACAGGGGTCCACTACGGACACCATATATTTT. Its protein is CSAPRQGSTTDTIYF.

This clone was counted many times. This rearrangement joins TRBV2 to TRBJ2-7, with D possibly being TRBD2 (6 bases). Trimming pared 7 bases from V and 0 bases from J, leaving 7 bases between. Germline lookup yields CDR1 SNHLY and CDR2 FYNNEI. The CDR3 covers 12 residues. The chain's CDR3 is CASTGDSYEQYF. DNA of the CDR3: TGTGCCAGCACGGGGGACTCCTACGAGCAGTACTTC.

This clone was recorded once. Relative to the germline gene, one junction end is altered; a read error may explain this. J is TRBJ2-1 and V is TRBV10-3, with D uncertain. The CDR3 consists of 12 residues. The germline gives CDR1 ENHRY, CDR2 SYGVKD. The CDR3 bases are TGTGCCATCTGTGACGTTGGCGATGAGCAGATCTTC. This encodes CAICDVGDEQIF.

Relative to its sample, this clone is medium-sized. The chain combines TRBV28 with TRBJ1-1, with D tentatively TRBD1 (6 bases). The CDR3 consists of 11 residues. Looked up from germline, CDR1 is MDHEN and CDR2 is SYDVKM. Trimming took off 6 bases at V and 6 bases at J, with 8 bases between the two ends. As DNA, the CDR3 is TGTGCCAGCAGGTACAGGGCTGAAGCTTTCTTT. This codes for CASRYRAEAFF. Together with reference TRBV28 and TRBJ1-1, the CDR3 gives the full variable domain: DVKVTQSSRYLVKRTGEKVFLECVQDMDHENMFWYRQDPGLGLRLIYFSYDVKMKEKGDIPEGYSVSREKKERFSLILESASTNQTSMYLCASRYRAEAFFGQGTRLTVV.

The CDR3 sequence: CASSPLAGSPDTQYF. CDR3 nucleotide sequence: TGTGCCAGCAGCCCACTAGCGGGGTCCCCAGATACGCAGTATTTT. J is TRBJ2-3 and V is TRBV12-3 or TRBV12-4, with 10 bases matching TRBD2. The ends lost 6 bases at V and 4 bases at J; junction bases unmatched: 7. CDR3 length: 15 residues.